Each of the 24 T cell receptor beta chains below was sequenced from the same sample in a study of T cell changes during pregnancy in multiple sclerosis. Clones were sequenced by immunoSEQ multiplex PCR, and TCRdb holds only the in-frame ones, with some missing. The sample contains tens of thousands of clones, 85% to 95% of which appear only once. The starting material was peripheral blood, obtained in the first trimester of pregnancy. The receptors here all came from a female donor with multiple sclerosis, enrolled in a pregnancy study.

This clone occurred once. The rearrangement links TRBV11-3 to TRBJ2-3; TRBD2 matches at 12 bases. V shed 3 bases and J 2 bases; nucleotides not matched to a gene: 6. Germline V gives CDR1 SGHNT, CDR2 YENEEA. The CDR3 is 17 amino acids. CDR3 bases: TGTGCCAGCAGCTTGAGGACTAGCGGGGTCAACACAGATACGCAGTATTTT. Translation gives CASSLRTSGVNTDTQYF.

This chain links TRBV6-5 with TRBJ2-1; 13 positions agree with TRBD2. The CDR3 spans 15 residues. Per the germline V gene, CDR1 is MNHEY and CDR2 is SVGAGI. V shed 6 bases and J 9 bases; nucleotides not matched to a gene: 8. The CDR3 is CASSRGLAGVTEQFF. CDR3 coding DNA: TGTGCCAGCAGCCGTGGACTAGCGGGAGTAACTGAGCAGTTCTTC.

A single count supports this clone. The gene calls are TRBV5-1 and TRBJ2-2; 7 bases are shared with TRBD2. Trimming removed 3 bases from V and 2 bases from J; junction bases left unmatched: 1. CDR1 is SGHRS and CDR2 is YFSETQ in the germline V gene. The CDR3 loop spans 14 amino acids. The CDR3 loop is CASSSSGNTGELFF. Written as DNA, the CDR3 is TGCGCCAGCAGCTCTAGCGGAAACACCGGGGAGCTGTTTTTT.

This rearrangement joins TRBV13 to TRBJ1-1, with 7 bases that match TRBD1. Germline assignment: CDR1 PRHDT and CDR2 FYEKMQ (reference sequence). The trim removed 6 bases at V and 1 base at J, leaving 11 bases unmatched. The CDR3 loop spans 16 amino acids. CDR3 coding DNA: TGTGCCAGCAGTTTACAGGGGAGAATGAGGAACACTGAAGCTTTCTTT. Amino acid sequence: CASSLQGRMRNTEAFF.

The chain couples TRBV5-1 to TRBJ2-7; 7 bases match TRBD1. The germline V gene encodes CDR1 SGHRS and CDR2 YFSETQ. The CDR3 is made up of 13 amino acids. V was clipped by 0 bases and J by 11 bases; unmatched bases: 8. CDR3 bases: TGCGCCAGCAGCTTGGAAGGGACAGCTAAGGAGTACTTC. Residues: CASSLEGTAKEYF.

The chain uses TRBV5-4 and TRBJ1-2; TRBD1 matches 9 bases. The germline V gene has CDR1 SGHNT and CDR2 YYREEE (reference sequence). The CDR3 runs to 15 residues. V lost 3 bases, J lost 2 bases, and 5 bases stayed unmatched. CDR3 residues: CASSSPDRGNYGYTF. The DNA of the CDR3 is TGTGCCAGCAGCTCACCGGACAGGGGCAACTATGGCTACACCTTC.

CDR3 amino acids: CARRQGPYEQYF. In DNA form, the CDR3 reads TGTGCCAGACGACAGGGACCATACGAGCAGTACTTC. The chain recombines TRBV2 with TRBJ2-7, with 7 bases aligning to TRBD1. This CDR3 spans 12 amino acids. The V gene's germline CDR1 is SNHLY and CDR2 FYNNEI. V shed 9 bases, J shed 4 bases, and the junction held 6 bases outside the gene matches.

V gene TRBV30 combines with J gene TRBJ2-7; D is perhaps TRBD2 (6 bases). V lost 1 base and J lost 0, with 10 bases in between. CDR3 length: 14 residues. Germline V gene lookup returns CDR1 GTSNPN and CDR2 SVGIG (reference sequence). The CDR3 loop reads CAWSGDSTSYEQYF. In DNA, the CDR3 is TGTGCCTGGAGTGGGGACTCGACCTCCTACGAGCAGTACTTC.

The rearrangement joins TRBV5-8 to TRBJ2-1; 7 positions agree with TRBD1. V shed 4 bases and J 6 bases; nucleotides not matched to a gene: 13. CDR1 SGHTS and CDR2 YDEGEE come from the germline V gene. The CDR3 consists of 16 residues. CDR3: CASSPNRGMLANEQFF. As DNA, the CDR3 is TGTGCCAGCAGCCCAAACAGGGGAATGTTAGCCAATGAGCAGTTCTTC.

The DNA of the CDR3 is TGTGCCAGCAGCTTAAGTCATCGGGACACCTGTCGCTACGAGCAGTACTTC. Its translation is CASSLSHRDTCRYEQYF. This chain uses TRBV7-7 with TRBJ2-7; tentatively, D is TRBD1 (6 bases). The ends were cut back, 2 bases at V and 3 bases at J, with 20 bases in the middle. This CDR3 has 17 amino acids. The germline CDR1 and CDR2 sequences are SSHAT and FNYEAQ (reference sequence).

V gene TRBV28 combines with J gene TRBJ2-7, with D perhaps matching TRBD1 (6 bases). Between the trimmed V and J ends, which lost 7 bases and 5 bases, there was a span of 12 bases. The CDR3 runs to 12 residues. Germline V gene sequence: CDR1 MDHEN, CDR2 SYDVKM. The CDR3 sequence: CASKPHRDEQYF. Here the CDR3 DNA reads TGTGCCAGCAAACCACACAGGGACGAGCAGTACTTC.

The chain is built from TRBV5-1 and TRBJ2-6; TRBD2 agrees at 9 bases. The CDR3 loop spans 18 amino acids. CDR1 is SGHRS and CDR2 is YFSETQ in the germline V gene. The V segment lost 3 bases and the J segment 3 bases; nucleotides outside the gene matches: 10. In DNA, the CDR3 is TGCGCCAGCAGCTATTTCCCGGGACTAGCAGGTGGGGCCAACGTCCTGACTTTC. It encodes CASSYFPGLAGGANVLTF. Full variable domain (missing parts from reference TRBV5-1 and TRBJ2-6): KAGVTQTPRYLIKTRGQQVTLSCSPISGHRSVSWYQQTPGQGLQFLFEYFSETQRNKGNFPGRFSGRQFSNSRSEMNVSTLELGDSALYLCASSYFPGLAGGANVLTFGAGSRLTVL.

V is TRBV6-5 and J is TRBJ2-5; D might be TRBD2 (6 bases). The V end lost 6 bases, the J end lost 4 bases, and 15 bases lay between the germline ends. The germline CDR1 and CDR2 sequences are MNHEY and SVGAGI. This CDR3 is built from 14 residues. The CDR3 region has the DNA TGTGCCAGCAGCTTCCCTCGGGGAGGAGAGACCCAGTACTTC. Translated, it gives CASSFPRGGETQYF.

The gene calls are TRBV6-4 and TRBJ2-3; possible D gene TRBD2, 6 bases. The germline V gene has CDR1 MRHNA and CDR2 SNTAGT. The V end was cut by 5 bases, the J end by 0 bases, with 9 bases between. This CDR3 contains 14 residues. The CDR3 region is CASSSGTSTDTQYF. The DNA of the CDR3 is TGTGCCAGCAGTTCCGGGACTAGCACAGATACGCAGTATTTT.

This rearrangement joins TRBV2 to TRBJ2-7, with TRBD2 identical over 8 bases. The CDR3 is 14 residues long. Looked up from germline, CDR1 is SNHLY and CDR2 is FYNNEI. The V segment lost 11 bases and the J segment 0 bases; nucleotides outside the gene matches: 9. CDR3 in DNA: TGTGCCGGTGGGGGTAGCGGGATCTCCTACGAGCAGTACTTC. This encodes CAGGGSGISYEQYF.

CDR3 region: CASSSSGQGEIYEQYF. CDR3 bases: TGCGCCAGCAGCTCCAGTGGACAGGGGGAGATCTACGAGCAGTACTTC. The chain combines TRBV5-1 with TRBJ2-7; 10 bases fit TRBD1. V lost 3 bases to trimming and J lost 3 bases; unmatched junction nucleotides: 9. The germline V gene encodes CDR1 SGHRS and CDR2 YFSETQ. The CDR3 sequence is 16 residues long.

The V gene is TRBV2, the J gene TRBJ2-7; possibly TRBD1 for D (5 bases). Trimming cost V 2 bases and J 2 bases, with 13 bases left between them. The germline gives CDR1 SNHLY, CDR2 FYNNEI. The length of the CDR3 is 15 residues. This chain's CDR3 is CASSESRARPYEQYF. CDR3 in DNA: TGTGCCAGCAGTGAATCCAGGGCAAGACCCTACGAGCAGTACTTC.

The chain recombines TRBV7-3 with TRBJ1-2; 7 bases agree with TRBD1. The CDR3 is 14 residues long. Germline-derived CDR1 and CDR2 are SGHTA and FQGTGA. Trimming took 5 bases from V and 6 from J; bases not matched to a gene: 9. The CDR3 nucleotides read TGTGCCAGCAGCCCCCGGGGCAGGGGGGATGGCTACACCTTC. This codes for CASSPRGRGDGYTF. The full variable domain, in which reference TRBV7-3 and TRBJ1-2 provide the parts outside the CDR3, is GAGVSQTPSNKVTEKGKYVELRCDPISGHTALYWYRQSLGQGPEFLIYFQGTGAADDSGLPNDRFFAVRPEGSVSTLKIQRTERGDSAVYLCASSPRGRGDGYTFGSGTRLTVV.

The chain carries TRBV6-5 and TRBJ2-2, with TRBD1 matching over 8 bases. J gave up 4 bases and V 8 bases, and 9 bases lay outside the gene matches. The CDR3 is made up of 15 amino acids. From germline, CDR1 is MNHEY and CDR2 SVGAGI. The CDR3 DNA reads TGTGCCAGCGGGGGACAGGCGTTAACCACCGGGGAGCTGTTTTTT. Translation gives CASGGQALTTGELFF.

This chain uses TRBV19 with TRBJ1-2; D possibly corresponds to TRBD1 (5 bases). The CDR3 covers 15 residues. V lost 1 base to trimming and J lost 4 bases, with 13 bases between them. Germline assignment: CDR1 LNHDA and CDR2 SQIVND (reference sequence). This chain's CDR3 is CASSIVDNSIYGYTF. CDR3 in DNA: TGTGCCAGTAGTATAGTGGACAACTCAATCTATGGCTACACCTTC.

This rearrangement joins TRBV30 to TRBJ2-2; D is possibly TRBD1 (5 bases). Between the trimmed V and J ends, which lost 2 bases and 5 bases, there was a span of 6 bases. The CDR3 totals 12 residues. The germline gives CDR1 GTSNPN, CDR2 SVGIG (reference sequence). The chain's CDR3 is CAWSQGTGELFF. CDR3 sequence (DNA): TGTGCCTGGAGTCAGGGAACCGGGGAGCTGTTTTTT. The complete variable domain, with remaining parts taken from reference TRBV30 and TRBJ2-2, reads SQTIHQWPATLVQPVGSPLSLECTVEGTSNPNLYWYRQAAGRGLQLLFYSVGIGQISSEVPQNLSASRPQDRQFILSSKKLLLSDSGFYLCAWSQGTGELFFGEGSRLTVL.

The chain combines TRBV27 with TRBJ2-6; D gene ambiguous. Germline V CDR1 and CDR2: MNHEY, SMNVEV (reference sequence). The V end was cut by 4 bases, the J end by 4 bases, with 8 bases between. The CDR3 has 14 amino acids. CDR3 DNA: TGTGCCAGCAGTTCCTCCCCCGGGGCCAACGTCCTGACTTTC. This codes for CASSSSPGANVLTF.

V gene TRBV6-1 combines with J gene TRBJ2-1, with D perhaps TRBD2 (5 bases). The CDR3 runs 15 residues. V dropped 5 bases and J dropped 1 base, with 12 bases sitting between them. In germline, CDR1 is MNHNS, CDR2 SASEGT. CDR3 residues: CASSPRTGSYNEQFF. CDR3 bases: TGTGCCAGCAGTCCCCGAACGGGGTCCTACAATGAGCAGTTCTTC.

The chain recombines TRBV19 with TRBJ2-7, with D tentatively TRBD2 (6 bases). CDR1 is LNHDA, CDR2 SQIVND, per germline (reference sequence). Trimming pared 1 base from V and 6 bases from J, leaving 19 bases between. The CDR3 is made up of 16 amino acids. CDR3 in DNA: TGTGCCAGTAGTATAGCTTGGAGCGGGTGGGTAGTCGAGCAGTACTTC. It encodes CASSIAWSGWVVEQYF.